The rows below give T cell receptor beta chains drawn from one sample of a study of OX40 agonist ivuxolimab in advanced cancers. Assay: immunoSEQ multiplex PCR; the TCRdb copy retains only in-frame clones and omits some. Here the sample spans roughly 50,000 clones, 84% being singletons. Here the sequenced sample was CD4+ or CD8+ T cells sorted from blood, taken in a trial of the OX40 agonist ivuxolimab. The receptors here all came from an adult with an advanced solid tumor such as melanoma, head and neck, liver or kidney cancer. The CDR3 runs from the conserved cysteine through the conserved F or W. A D gene is named only where the DNA matches it firmly. Size tells how often a clone was seen (once, few, many) or the class of an expanded clone, and some rows leave it out.

- medium-sized TRBJ1-2 TRBV30 CAWSVLSGSRYGYTF TGTGCCTGGAGTGTACTATCGGGGAGTCGGTATGGCTACACCTTC
- - TRBJ2-3 TRBV5-4 CASSLIGQAGDTQYF TGTGCCAGCAGCCTTATAGGACAGGCGGGGGATACGCAGTATTTT
- - TRBJ1-4 TRBV2 CASRTGFNEKLFF TGTGCCAGCAGGACCGGATTTAATGAAAAACTGTTTTTT
- - TRBJ2-1 TRBV6-1 CATTRQTYNEQFF TGTGCCACCACCCGACAGACCTACAATGAGCAGTTCTTC
- - TRBJ1-1 TRBV11-3 CASSLGRGNTEAFF TGTGCCAGCAGCTTAGGCAGGGGGAACACTGAAGCTTTCTTT
- - TRBJ1-6 TRBV30 CAWRLGKSDSPLHF TGTGCCTGGAGATTAGGGAAATCGGATTCACCCCTCCACTTT
- - TRBJ1-3 TRBV4-3 CASSQGERGNTIYF TGCGCCAGCAGCCAAGGGGAACGGGGAAACACCATATATTTT
TRBD1 - TRBJ2-1 TRBV19 CASRPDREGYNEQFF TGTGCCAGTAGACCGGACAGGGAAGGCTACAATGAGCAGTTCTTC
- - TRBJ1-4 TRBV28 CASSLKPGRHSLFF TGTGCCAGCAGTTTAAAACCTGGGCGCCACTCACTGTTTTTT
TRBD1 - TRBJ1-2 TRBV19 CASSENRGIGYTF TGTGCCAGTAGCGAGAACAGGGGGATCGGCTACACCTTC
- - TRBJ1-4 TRBV5-4 CASSRTIGREGEKLFF TGTGCCAGCAGCCGGACGATTGGGCGAGAAGGGGAAAAACTGTTTTTT
- - TRBJ2-5 TRBV9 CASSVDGGRGETQYF TGTGCCAGCAGCGTAGATGGGGGACGCGGGGAGACCCAGTACTTC
- - TRBJ2-2 TRBV5-1 CASSLAYGFDTGELFF TGCGCCAGCAGCTTGGCCTATGGGTTTGACACCGGGGAGCTGTTTTTT
- - TRBJ1-4 TRBV5-1 CASSPGRVTTTNEKLFF TGCGCCAGCAGCCCAGGGAGGGTCACCACAACTAATGAAAAACTGTTTTTT
- - TRBJ1-5 TRBV5-1 CASSLEGGQPQHF TGCGCCAGCAGCTTGGAGGGGGGGCAGCCCCAGCATTTT
- few TRBJ1-1 TRBV7-9 CASSLRGDTEAFF TGTGCCAGCAGCCTGAGGGGGGACACTGAAGCTTTCTTT
- - TRBJ1-2 TRBV7-6 CASSLGSGFDGYTF TGTGCCAGCAGCTTAGGCTCTGGGTTCGATGGCTACACCTTC
TRBD1 once TRBJ2-7 TRBV18 CASSPGQGDNEQYF TGTGCCAGCTCACCGGGACAGGGGGACAACGAGCAGTACTTC
- - TRBJ1-1 TRBV2 CASSVGVEAFF TGTGCCAGCAGTGTGGGGGTAGAAGCTTTCTTT
- - TRBJ1-5 TRBV16 CASSQGNQPQHF TGTGCCAGCAGCCAGGGAAATCAGCCCCAGCATTTT
- - TRBJ1-4 TRBV18 CASSPSAGSNEKLFF TGTGCCAGCTCACCATCAGCAGGGAGTAATGAAAAACTGTTTTTT
TRBD2 - TRBJ2-5 TRBV28 CASSRSGRKETQYF TGTGCCAGCAGCCGAAGCGGGAGGAAAGAGACCCAGTACTTC
- once TRBJ2-2 TRBV7-6 CASSTLTGRPGELFF TGTGCCAGCAGCACACTGACAGGGAGGCCCGGGGAGCTGTTTTTT
TRBD1 few TRBJ2-7 TRBV18 CASSPYSTGGASYEQYF TGTGCCAGCTCACCCTATTCGACAGGGGGCGCCTCCTACGAGCAGTACTTC
- few TRBJ1-3 TRBV7-2 CASSLSLASVSGNTIYF TGTGCCAGCAGCTTAAGTCTTGCATCAGTCTCTGGAAACACCATATATTTT
- - TRBJ2-3 TRBV5-1 CASSLSTDTQYF TGCGCCAGCAGCCTTAGCACAGATACGCAGTATTTT
- - TRBJ2-5 TRBV19 CASNFGGERRETQYF TGTGCCAGTAACTTCGGGGGAGAAAGGCGAGAGACCCAGTACTTC
- - TRBJ1-1 TRBV9 CASSVDGGPNEAFF TGTGCCAGCAGCGTAGATGGAGGCCCGAATGAAGCTTTCTTT
TRBD1 few TRBJ1-5 TRBV6-5 CASSFGQDYSNQPQHF TGTGCCAGCAGTTTTGGACAGGACTATAGCAATCAGCCCCAGCATTTT
TRBD2 - TRBJ2-5 TRBV4-2 CASSQDGTSGAETQYF TGTGCCAGCAGCCAGGATGGGACTAGCGGGGCAGAGACCCAGTACTTC
TRBD2 once TRBJ2-7 TRBV5-1 CASSWGLAGEGEQYF TGCGCCAGCAGCTGGGGACTAGCGGGAGAAGGCGAGCAGTACTTC
TRBD1 - TRBJ2-5 TRBV28 CATQQGVEETQYF TGTGCCACCCAACAGGGGGTGGAAGAGACCCAGTACTTC
TRBD1 - TRBJ1-1 TRBV19 CASTKGQALLGAEAFF TGTGCCAGTACCAAGGGACAGGCTCTATTGGGAGCTGAAGCTTTCTTT
TRBD1 - TRBJ2-7 TRBV5-1 CASNLLPGQGAEQYF TGCGCCAGCAACCTTCTCCCGGGACAGGGGGCCGAGCAGTACTTC
TRBD2 - TRBJ2-1 TRBV10-3 CAIKSGREHEQFF TGTGCCATCAAAAGCGGGAGGGAACATGAGCAGTTCTTC
- - TRBJ1-4 TRBV4-1 CASSQNIGEKLFF TGCGCCAGCAGCCAAAATATCGGGGAAAAACTGTTTTTT
TRBD1 - TRBJ1-2 TRBV28 CASSRPGQGVYGYTF TGTGCCAGCAGCCGCCCCGGACAGGGCGTCTATGGCTACACCTTC
TRBD1 - TRBJ2-3 TRBV29-1 CSVGDSLSWGTDTQYF TGCAGCGTTGGGGACAGTCTATCATGGGGCACAGATACGCAGTATTTT
TRBD1 - TRBJ1-1 TRBV6-5 CASSYWDREEAFF TGTGCCAGCAGTTACTGGGACAGGGAAGAAGCTTTCTTT
- - TRBJ2-3 TRBV15 CATSSPGAGTQYF TGTGCCACCAGCAGCCCCGGGGCAGGTACGCAGTATTTT
- - TRBJ2-4 TRBV7-8 CASSLYDIQYF TGTGCCAGCAGCTTATACGACATTCAGTACTTC
- - TRBJ1-6 TRBV19 CASSIPTYNSPLHF TGTGCCAGTAGTATCCCGACCTATAATTCACCCCTCCACTTT
TRBD2 - TRBJ2-1 TRBV9 CASSISGASFSYNEQFF TGTGCCAGCAGCATTAGCGGGGCTAGCTTCTCCTACAATGAGCAGTTCTTC
TRBD1 once TRBJ2-2 TRBV6-5 CASARRQGDTGELFF TGTGCCAGTGCCCGGAGGCAGGGGGACACCGGGGAGCTGTTTTTT
TRBD1 once TRBJ1-3 TRBV29-1 CSVGDSAGNTIYF TGCAGCGTCGGGGACAGCGCCGGAAACACCATATATTTT
- - TRBJ2-2 TRBV5-1 CASSANGVDGELFF TGCGCCAGCAGCGCCAATGGGGTCGACGGGGAGCTGTTTTTT
- - TRBJ1-1 TRBV5-4 CASSLVGVTEAFF TGTGCCAGCAGCTTGGTTGGGGTCACTGAAGCTTTCTTT
TRBD2 - TRBJ2-5 TRBV5-4 CASSSGLAGGPMGTKETQYF TGTGCCAGCAGCTCGGGTCTAGCGGGAGGGCCTATGGGAACGAAAGAGACCCAGTACTTC
- - TRBJ1-4 TRBV19 CASKPWAENEKLFF TGTGCCAGCAAACCGTGGGCCGAGAATGAAAAACTGTTTTTT
TRBD1 - TRBJ1-2 TRBV19 CASVGQGHGYTF TGTGCCAGCGTTGGACAGGGACATGGCTACACCTTC